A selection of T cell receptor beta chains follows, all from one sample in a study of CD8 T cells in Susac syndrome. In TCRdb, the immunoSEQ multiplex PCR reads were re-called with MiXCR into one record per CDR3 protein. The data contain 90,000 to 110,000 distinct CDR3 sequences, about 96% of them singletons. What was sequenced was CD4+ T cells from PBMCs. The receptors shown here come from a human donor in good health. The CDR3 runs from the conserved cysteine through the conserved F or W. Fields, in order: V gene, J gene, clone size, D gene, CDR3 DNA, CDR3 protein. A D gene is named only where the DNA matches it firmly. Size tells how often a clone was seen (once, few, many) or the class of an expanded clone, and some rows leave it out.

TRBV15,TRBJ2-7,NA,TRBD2,TGTGCCACCAGCAGAGATAGAAGGTCTAGCGGTTCCTACGAGCAGTACTTC,CATSRDRRSSGSYEQYF
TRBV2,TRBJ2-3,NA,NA,TGTGCCAGCGTGGCAGAACGCACAGATACGCAGTATTTT,CASVAERTDTQYF
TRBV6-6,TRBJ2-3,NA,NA,TGTGCCAGCAGTTACCTGGGACCCAACAGCGGAGATACGCAGTATTTT,CASSYLGPNSGDTQYF
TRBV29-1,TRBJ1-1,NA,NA,TGCAGCGTGGGACCGCCTGGGAAAGCTTTCTTT,CSVGPPGKAFF
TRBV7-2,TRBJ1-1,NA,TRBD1,TGTGCCAGCAGCGGGACAGGGTGGGGGAACACTGAAGCTTTCTTT,CASSGTGWGNTEAFF
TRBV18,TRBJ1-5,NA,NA,TGTGCCAGCTCACCTTCGGGGGCCGGCAATCAGCCCCAGCATTTT,CASSPSGAGNQPQHF
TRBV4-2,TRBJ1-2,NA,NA,TGTGCCAGCAGCCAAATCTCGCCGGGGGGGGCGGTAGGGATCTATGGCTACACCTTC,CASSQISPGGAVGIYGYTF
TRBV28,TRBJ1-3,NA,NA,TGTGCCAGCAGTCCCCCCGGGCCGAGGGGAGACACCATATATTTT,CASSPPGPRGDTIYF
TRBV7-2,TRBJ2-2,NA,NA,TGTGCCAGCAGCTTAGCGGGGGGTTCCACCGGGGAGCTGTTTTTT,CASSLAGGSTGELFF
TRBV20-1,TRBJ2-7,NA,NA,TGCAGTGCTAGAGAGTCTGGGAGCTTTCAATACGAGCAGTACTTC,CSARESGSFQYEQYF
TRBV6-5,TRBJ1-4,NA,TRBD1,TGTGCCAGCAGTTACAACGGACAGGACGAGGGTGAAAAACTGTTTTTT,CASSYNGQDEGEKLFF
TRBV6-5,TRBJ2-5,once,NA,TGTGCCAGCAGTTACTCGCACAACCAAGAGACCCAGTACTTC,CASSYSHNQETQYF
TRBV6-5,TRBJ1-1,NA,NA,TGTGCCAGCAGTTACTCGTGGGAAACTGAAGCTTTCTTT,CASSYSWETEAFF
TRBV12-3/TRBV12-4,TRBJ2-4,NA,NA,TGTGCCAGCAGCCCAGAGGGGCCCATTCAGTACTTC,CASSPEGPIQYF
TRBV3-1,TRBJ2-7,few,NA,TGTGCCAGCAGCCTAACCCCCCCGGAGTGGCAGTACTTC,CASSLTPPEWQYF
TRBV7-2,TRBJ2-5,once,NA,TGTGCCAGCAGCTTAGGGGGCCCTCGAGAGACCCAGTACTTC,CASSLGGPRETQYF
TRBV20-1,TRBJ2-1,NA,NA,TGCAGTGCTAGCCTCTCGGGGGAGCAGTTCTTC,CSASLSGEQFF
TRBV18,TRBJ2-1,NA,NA,TGTGCCAGCTCACCCATGGGGATTGAGCAGTTCTTC,CASSPMGIEQFF
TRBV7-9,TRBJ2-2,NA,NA,TGTGCCAGCAGCTTAGGGGATCCCGGGGAGCTGTTTTTT,CASSLGDPGELFF
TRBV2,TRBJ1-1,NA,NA,TGTGCCAGCAGTGACAGGGCAAGACTCGCTTTCTTT,CASSDRARLAFF
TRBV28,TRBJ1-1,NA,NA,TGTGCCAGCAGCCTCCCGGGGACTGAAGCTTTCTTT,CASSLPGTEAFF
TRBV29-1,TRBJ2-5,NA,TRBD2,TGCAGCGTTGAGGGCGTTCGGGGGGGGGAGACCCAGTACTTC,CSVEGVRGGETQYF
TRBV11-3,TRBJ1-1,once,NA,TGTGCCAGCAGCAAACAGGGCTACACTGAAGCTTTCTTT,CASSKQGYTEAFF
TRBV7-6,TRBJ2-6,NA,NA,TGTGCCAGCAGCAATAGAGCAGGGTCGGCTGGGGCCAACGTCCTGACTTTC,CASSNRAGSAGANVLTF
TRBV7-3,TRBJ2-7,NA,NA,TGTGCCAGCAGCTTACAGCAGGGCCTCGAGCAGTACTTC,CASSLQQGLEQYF
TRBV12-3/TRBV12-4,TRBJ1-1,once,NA,TGTGCCAGCAGTTTCAGGGAAGGGGGCACTGAAGCTTTCTTT,CASSFREGGTEAFF
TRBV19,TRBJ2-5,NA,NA,TGTGCCAGTAGTATATCGGCCAGGGGAGGATGGCAAGAGACCCAGTACTTC,CASSISARGGWQETQYF
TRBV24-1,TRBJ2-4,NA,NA,TGTGCCACCAGTGATTCAGGACACGGCAACATTCAGTACTTC,CATSDSGHGNIQYF
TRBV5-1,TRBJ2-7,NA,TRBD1,TGCGCCAGCAGCCAAGGACAGGGGGCTATCGAGCAGTACTTC,CASSQGQGAIEQYF
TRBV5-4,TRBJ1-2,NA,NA,TGTGCCAGCAGCTTGGGGGGGAACTATGGCTACACCTTC,CASSLGGNYGYTF
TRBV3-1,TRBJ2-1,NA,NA,TGTGCCAGCAGCCCGACGTGGGGCGGAATCAATGGGCAGTTCTTC,CASSPTWGGINGQFF
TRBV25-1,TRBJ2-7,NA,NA,TGTGCCAGCAGTCTGTTAGGGTACGAGCAGTACTTC,CASSLLGYEQYF
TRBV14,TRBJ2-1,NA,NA,TGTGCCAGCAGCCAGCCGGCACTTATTGATGAGCAGTTCTTC,CASSQPALIDEQFF
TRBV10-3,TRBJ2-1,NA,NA,TGTGCCATCAGTGAGAGGACTGACTCCTACAATGAGCAGTTCTTC,CAISERTDSYNEQFF
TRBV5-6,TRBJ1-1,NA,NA,TGTGCCAGCAGCGCGCAGGGGTCTCTGAACACTGAAGCTTTCTTT,CASSAQGSLNTEAFF
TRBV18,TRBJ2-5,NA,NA,TGTGCCAGCTCACAGGGGAACCAAGAGACCCAGTACTTC,CASSQGNQETQYF
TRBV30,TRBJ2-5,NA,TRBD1,TGTGCCTGGAGTGTCGCCAGGGGGCTGGAGACCCAGTACTTC,CAWSVARGLETQYF
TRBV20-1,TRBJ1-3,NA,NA,TGCAGTGCTAGAGAGTGGGGAAGCATGGGAAACACCATATATTTT,CSAREWGSMGNTIYF
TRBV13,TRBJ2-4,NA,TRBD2,TGTGCCAGCAAGCGGGCGGGGGACGTAAACATTCAGTACTTC,CASKRAGDVNIQYF
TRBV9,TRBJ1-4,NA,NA,TGTGCCAGCAGCCTCACTGCAACTAATGAAAAACTGTTTTTT,CASSLTATNEKLFF
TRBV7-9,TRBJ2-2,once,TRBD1,TGTGCCAGCAGCTCCTGGACAGGGACCGGGGAGCTGTTTTTT,CASSSWTGTGELFF
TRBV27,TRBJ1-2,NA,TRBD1,TGTGCCAGCAGTTTGTCGACAGGGGGTGGCTACACCTTC,CASSLSTGGGYTF
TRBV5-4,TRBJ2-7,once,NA,TGTGCCAGCAGCTTAATGGGGACTTACTACGAGCAGTACTTC,CASSLMGTYYEQYF
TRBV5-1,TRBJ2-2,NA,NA,TGCGCCAGCAGCTTGGAAGGGGTAGGCGGGGAGCTGTTTTTT,CASSLEGVGGELFF
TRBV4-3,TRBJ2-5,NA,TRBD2,TGCGCCAGCAGCCAAGATGCTAGCGGGAGGACGACCCAGTACTTC,CASSQDASGRTTQYF
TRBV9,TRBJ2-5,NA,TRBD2,TGTGCCAGCAGCGTAGATGGGGGCGCCGGGACTAGCGGGAGCGGAGAGACCCAGTACTTC,CASSVDGGAGTSGSGETQYF
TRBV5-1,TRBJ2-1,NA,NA,TGCGCCAGCAGCTTTCTCCGACAGACCAATGAGCAGTTCTTC,CASSFLRQTNEQFF
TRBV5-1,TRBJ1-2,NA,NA,TGCGCCAGCAGCCCGGGGGTCCAGGGCTACGGCTATGGCTACACCTTC,CASSPGVQGYGYGYTF
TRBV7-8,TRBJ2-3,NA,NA,TGTGCCACCACCGAGGGGGGGAGCACAGATACGCAGTATTTT,CATTEGGSTDTQYF
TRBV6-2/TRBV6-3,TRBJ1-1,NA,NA,TGTGCCAGCAGTCCCCAGGGAAGTGCTGAAGCTTTCTTT,CASSPQGSAEAFF
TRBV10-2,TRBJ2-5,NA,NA,TGCGCCAGCAGTGGCGTGGCAGGGGCGCAAGAGACCCAGTACTTC,CASSGVAGAQETQYF
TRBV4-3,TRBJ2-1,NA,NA,TGCGCCAGCAGCCAAGATGAGACGCGAGCAGTCGATGAGCAGTTCTTC,CASSQDETRAVDEQFF
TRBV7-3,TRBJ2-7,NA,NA,TGTGCCACCTCCGGAACGTCCAATGGGGAGCAGTACTTC,CATSGTSNGEQYF
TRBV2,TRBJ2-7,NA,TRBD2,TGTGCCAGCAGTGGCGCACTAGCGGGGGCCGTCGAGCAGTACTTC,CASSGALAGAVEQYF
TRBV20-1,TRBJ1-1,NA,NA,TGCAGTGCTAGAGAAGGGGCGCGGGGTACTGAAGCTTTCTTT,CSAREGARGTEAFF
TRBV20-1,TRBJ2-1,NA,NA,TGCAGTGCTAGTCTCGGCGGCTCCTACAATGAGCAGTTCTTC,CSASLGGSYNEQFF
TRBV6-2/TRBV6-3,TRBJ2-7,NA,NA,TGTGCCAGCACGTTTACGGTCAACTACGAGCAGTACTTC,CASTFTVNYEQYF
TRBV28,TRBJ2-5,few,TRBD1,TGTGCCAGCAGTCCTAGGACAGGGCAAGAGACCCAGTACTTC,CASSPRTGQETQYF
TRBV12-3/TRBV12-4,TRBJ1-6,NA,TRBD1,TGTGCCAGCAGTTTCTCGCCCGGGACAGTGGATTCACCCCTCCACTTT,CASSFSPGTVDSPLHF
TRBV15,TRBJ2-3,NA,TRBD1,TGTGCCACCAGCAGGGGTCAGGGGGCCACAGATACGCAGTATTTT,CATSRGQGATDTQYF